This T cell receptor beta chain emerged from a study of cytomegalovirus exposure and HLA in healthy donors. Whole-study findings and limits: The listing of 150 or so TCR beta chains classed them as cytomegalovirus-associated. It was reportedly the case that the classifier diagnosed cytomegalovirus status with high specificity and sensitivity. In vitro experiments confirmed that three CMV-associated chains were specific for CMV antigens.

The data were produced by immunoSEQ multiplex PCR, yet TCRdb's version contains in-frame clones alone and is incomplete. The data show about 140,000 clones, about 91% seen once. The germline V gene has CDR1 KGHSH and CDR2 LQKENI. V was clipped by 5 bases and J by 5 bases; unmatched bases: 13. The CDR3 is made up of 17 amino acids. In regard to this clone: Its specificity is not known.

The donors were part of the approximately 130-subject validation cohort, which stood apart from the roughly 670-subject first cohort. The clonotype was recovered from a young woman in good health and CMV-seropositive. The chain recombines TRBV18 with TRBJ2-3; 10 nucleotides line up with TRBD1. Input material: PBMCs. CDR3 protein: CASSVRGTGDFGDTQYF. The CDR3 nucleotides are TGTGCCAGCTCAGTTCGCGGGACAGGGGATTTTGGAGATACGCAGTATTTT. Using reference TRBV18 and TRBJ2-3 for the parts outside the CDR3, the full variable domain is NAGVMQNPRHLVRRRGQEARLRCSPMKGHSHVYWYRQLPEEGLKFMVYLQKENIIDESGMPKERFSAEFPKEGPSILRIQQVVRGDSAAYFCASSVRGTGDFGDTQYFGPGTRLTVL.